This is a list of T cell receptor beta chains from one sample in a study of cytomegalovirus exposure and HLA in healthy donors. Here immunoSEQ multiplex PCR was the method, and the copy in TCRdb shows in-frame clones only, minus some. The table has about 160,000 clones, around 84% seen once. Source material: PBMCs. These receptors originate from a male donor in good health and CMV-seropositive. The CDR3 runs from the conserved cysteine through the conserved F or W. D genes are given only for firm matches. Some rows mark clone size as missing; the rest say once, few, many or name a class of expanded clone.

CDR3: CASRVTGVFNQPQHF
DNA: TGTGCCAGTAGGGTGACAGGGGTCTTCAATCAGCCCCAGCATTTT
size: NA
V: TRBV19
D: TRBD1
J: TRBJ1-5

CDR3: CASSHRGSSGNTIYF
DNA: TGTGCCAGCAGCCATAGGGGTAGCTCTGGAAACACCATATATTTT
size: once
V: TRBV14
D: NA
J: TRBJ1-3

CDR3: CASSLLGGGTYEQYF
DNA: TGTGCCAGCAGCCTGCTTGGAGGCGGCACCTACGAGCAGTACTTC
size: NA
V: TRBV27
D: NA
J: TRBJ2-7

CDR3: CASSSSGLGYNEQFF
DNA: TGTGCCAGCAGTTCATCAGGACTGGGCTACAATGAGCAGTTCTTC
size: NA
V: TRBV27
D: NA
J: TRBJ2-1

CDR3: CASSNWGGTDTQYF
DNA: TGTGCCAGTAGTAATTGGGGGGGCACAGATACGCAGTATTTT
size: NA
V: TRBV19
D: NA
J: TRBJ2-3

CDR3: CASSSGQGRSEQYF
DNA: TGTGCCAGCAGCTCGGGACAGGGAAGGAGCGAGCAGTACTTC
size: NA
V: TRBV7-2
D: TRBD1
J: TRBJ2-7

CDR3: CASTPGGTGVATQYF
DNA: TGTGCCAGCACCCCTGGCGGGACAGGGGTGGCTACGCAGTATTTT
size: NA
V: TRBV7-2
D: TRBD1
J: TRBJ2-3

CDR3: CASGVSGVLTGELFF
DNA: TGTGCCAGCGGGGTAAGCGGAGTCCTCACCGGGGAGCTGTTTTTT
size: NA
V: TRBV27
D: NA
J: TRBJ2-2

CDR3: CASTKTSGVYNEQFF
DNA: TGTGCCAGCACCAAAACCAGCGGGGTTTACAATGAGCAGTTCTTC
size: once
V: TRBV6-5
D: TRBD2
J: TRBJ2-1

CDR3: CASSRTSGSSYNEQFF
DNA: TGCGCCAGCAGCCGGACTAGCGGGAGCTCCTACAATGAGCAGTTCTTC
size: NA
V: TRBV4-3
D: TRBD2
J: TRBJ2-1

CDR3: CASRSTGGDYGYTF
DNA: TGTGCCAGTAGGTCGACAGGGGGGGACTATGGCTACACCTTC
size: NA
V: TRBV19
D: TRBD1
J: TRBJ1-2

CDR3: CASSYEGTYGYTF
DNA: TGTGCCAGCAGTTATGAGGGAACCTATGGCTACACCTTC
size: NA
V: TRBV6-1
D: NA
J: TRBJ1-2

CDR3: CAWSAGGNQPQHF
DNA: TGTGCCTGGAGTGCAGGGGGCAATCAGCCCCAGCATTTT
size: few
V: TRBV30
D: NA
J: TRBJ1-5

CDR3: CASSLSGRMAGELFF
DNA: TGTGCCAGCAGCTTAAGCGGGAGAATGGCCGGGGAGCTGTTTTTT
size: NA
V: TRBV7-8
D: TRBD2
J: TRBJ2-2

CDR3: CASSVSETQNYGYTF
DNA: TGTGCCAGCAGCGTATCCGAGACACAGAACTATGGCTACACCTTC
size: NA
V: TRBV9
D: NA
J: TRBJ1-2

CDR3: CASSRPGLAGGRISETQYF
DNA: TGTGCCAGCAGTAGGCCAGGACTAGCGGGGGGCCGGATTTCGGAGACCCAGTACTTC
size: NA
V: TRBV9
D: TRBD2
J: TRBJ2-5

CDR3: CASSAPGGGMDNEQFF
DNA: TGTGCCAGCAGCGCGCCTGGGGGGGGGATGGACAATGAGCAGTTCTTC
size: NA
V: TRBV9
D: TRBD2
J: TRBJ2-1

CDR3: CSVESTVNTEAFF
DNA: TGCAGCGTTGAAAGCACGGTGAACACTGAAGCTTTCTTT
size: NA
V: TRBV29-1
D: NA
J: TRBJ1-1

CDR3: CASSLLPQGGSYEQYF
DNA: TGCGCCAGCAGCTTATTACCGCAGGGTGGGTCCTACGAGCAGTACTTC
size: NA
V: TRBV5-1
D: NA
J: TRBJ2-7

CDR3: CASSHILRTGNLANYGYTF
DNA: TGCGCCAGCAGCCATATCTTGAGGACAGGGAATCTAGCTAACTATGGCTACACCTTC
size: NA
V: TRBV4-3
D: TRBD1
J: TRBJ1-2

CDR3: CASSLELAHNEQFF
DNA: TGCGCCAGCAGCTTGGAACTAGCGCACAATGAGCAGTTCTTC
size: NA
V: TRBV5-1
D: TRBD2
J: TRBJ2-1

CDR3: CASSWGTAGEAFF
DNA: TGTGCCAGCAGCTGGGGGACAGCTGGTGAAGCTTTCTTT
size: NA
V: TRBV7-8
D: TRBD1
J: TRBJ1-1

CDR3: CASSLDGTASNTGELFF
DNA: TGTGCCAGCAGCTTAGACGGGACAGCTAGCAACACCGGGGAGCTGTTTTTT
size: NA
V: TRBV11-3
D: TRBD1
J: TRBJ2-2

CDR3: CASSLRPSGEQYF
DNA: TGTGCCAGCAGTTTGAGGCCCTCGGGGGAGCAGTACTTC
size: NA
V: TRBV27
D: NA
J: TRBJ2-7

CDR3: CAISTSGGSYEQYF
DNA: TGTGCCATCAGTACTAGCGGGGGATCCTACGAGCAGTACTTC
size: NA
V: TRBV10-3
D: TRBD2
J: TRBJ2-7

CDR3: CASSLVGGGTVTYQPQHF
DNA: TGTGCCAGCAGCTTAGTAGGTGGAGGGACAGTCACCTATCAGCCCCAGCATTTT
size: NA
V: TRBV7-9
D: TRBD1
J: TRBJ1-5

CDR3: CASSLARTGGTEAFF
DNA: TGTGCCAGCAGCTTGGCCAGGACAGGGGGCACTGAAGCTTTCTTT
size: NA
V: TRBV5-4
D: TRBD1
J: TRBJ1-1

CDR3: CASSASGTGHFTDTQYF
DNA: TGTGCCAGCAGCGCATCCGGGACAGGGCATTTCACAGATACGCAGTATTTT
size: NA
V: TRBV9
D: TRBD1
J: TRBJ2-3

CDR3: CASSLGRAGDYGYTF
DNA: TGCGCCAGCAGCTTGGGGAGGGCCGGAGACTATGGCTACACCTTC
size: NA
V: TRBV5-1
D: NA
J: TRBJ1-2

CDR3: CASSLGATGGAFF
DNA: TGCGCCAGCAGCTTGGGGGCGACAGGGGGAGCTTTCTTT
size: NA
V: TRBV5-1
D: TRBD1
J: TRBJ1-1

CDR3: CAWSVNRWNSPLHF
DNA: TGTGCCTGGAGTGTAAATCGGTGGAATTCACCCCTCCACTTT
size: NA
V: TRBV30
D: NA
J: TRBJ1-6

CDR3: CASSPRDRENQPQHF
DNA: TGTGCCAGCTCACCACGAGACAGGGAGAATCAGCCCCAGCATTTT
size: NA
V: TRBV18
D: TRBD1
J: TRBJ1-5

CDR3: CASSQDWVSIAARGFLNEQFF
DNA: TGCGCCAGCAGCCAAGATTGGGTATCGATAGCGGCCAGAGGGTTTCTCAATGAGCAGTTCTTC
size: NA
V: TRBV4-3
D: NA
J: TRBJ2-1

CDR3: CASSDRGAYNSPLHF
DNA: TGTGCCAGCTCTGACAGGGGTGCTTATAATTCACCCCTCCACTTT
size: NA
V: TRBV28
D: TRBD1
J: TRBJ1-6

CDR3: CASSPTSGIQETQYF
DNA: TGTGCCAGCAGCCCGACTAGCGGGATACAAGAGACCCAGTACTTC
size: NA
V: TRBV6-1
D: TRBD2
J: TRBJ2-5

CDR3: CASSPRAGPSSPLHF
DNA: TGTGCCAGCAGCCCCCGCGCGGGTCCGAGTTCACCCCTCCACTTT
size: NA
V: TRBV14
D: NA
J: TRBJ1-6

CDR3: CASSSRQATNEKLFF
DNA: TGCGCCAGCAGCTCGAGACAGGCAACTAATGAAAAACTGTTTTTT
size: NA
V: TRBV5-1
D: NA
J: TRBJ1-4

CDR3: CASSPSAGFHTYNEKLFF
DNA: TGTGCCAGCTCACCCTCCGCGGGGTTCCATACCTATAATGAAAAACTGTTTTTT
size: NA
V: TRBV18
D: NA
J: TRBJ1-4

CDR3: CASSPGTGVGQPQHF
DNA: TGTGCCAGCAGCCCCGGGACAGGGGTGGGACAGCCCCAGCATTTT
size: NA
V: TRBV27
D: TRBD1
J: TRBJ1-5

CDR3: CASSPPGLASPVVF
DNA: TGTGCCAGCTCACCCCCGGGACTAGCGTCGCCTGTCGTCTTC
size: NA
V: TRBV18
D: TRBD2
J: TRBJ2-7

CDR3: CASSVTGSLSLPEQYF
DNA: TGTGCCAGCAGCGTAACGGGGTCGTTATCCCTCCCCGAGCAGTACTTC
size: once
V: TRBV9
D: NA
J: TRBJ2-7

CDR3: CASSLDYGWNEQYF
DNA: TGTGCCAGCAGCTTAGACTACGGGTGGAACGAGCAGTACTTC
size: once
V: TRBV7-2
D: NA
J: TRBJ2-7

CDR3: CASSLGGEYSNQPQHF
DNA: TGTGCCAGCAGCTTAGGGGGCGAGTATAGCAATCAGCCCCAGCATTTT
size: NA
V: TRBV7-9
D: NA
J: TRBJ1-5

CDR3: CASSLTSGGFGETQYF
DNA: TGTGCCAGCAGCTTGACTAGCGGGGGGTTCGGGGAGACCCAGTACTTC
size: NA
V: TRBV7-2
D: TRBD2
J: TRBJ2-5

CDR3: CASSRWTENTEAFF
DNA: TGTGCCAGCAGTAGGTGGACAGAGAACACTGAAGCTTTCTTT
size: NA
V: TRBV28
D: NA
J: TRBJ1-1

CDR3: CASSSGGGNTIYF
DNA: TGTGCCAGCAGTTCAGGGGGTGGAAACACCATATATTTT
size: NA
V: TRBV6-6
D: TRBD1
J: TRBJ1-3